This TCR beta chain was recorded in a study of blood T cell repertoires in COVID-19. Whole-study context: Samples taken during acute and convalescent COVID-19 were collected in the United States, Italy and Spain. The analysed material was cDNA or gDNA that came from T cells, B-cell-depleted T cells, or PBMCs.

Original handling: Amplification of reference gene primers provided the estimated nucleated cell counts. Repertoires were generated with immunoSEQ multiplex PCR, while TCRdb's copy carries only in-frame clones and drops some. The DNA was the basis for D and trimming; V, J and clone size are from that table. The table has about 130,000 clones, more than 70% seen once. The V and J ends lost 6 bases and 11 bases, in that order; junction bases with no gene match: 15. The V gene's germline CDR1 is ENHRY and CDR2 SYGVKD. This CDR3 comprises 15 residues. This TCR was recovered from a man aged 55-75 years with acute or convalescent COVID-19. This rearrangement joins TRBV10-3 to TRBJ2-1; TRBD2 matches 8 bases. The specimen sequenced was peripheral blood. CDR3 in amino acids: CAISSGTSAEQKQFF. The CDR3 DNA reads TGTGCCATCAGCTCCGGGACTAGTGCTGAGCAAAAGCAGTTCTTC.